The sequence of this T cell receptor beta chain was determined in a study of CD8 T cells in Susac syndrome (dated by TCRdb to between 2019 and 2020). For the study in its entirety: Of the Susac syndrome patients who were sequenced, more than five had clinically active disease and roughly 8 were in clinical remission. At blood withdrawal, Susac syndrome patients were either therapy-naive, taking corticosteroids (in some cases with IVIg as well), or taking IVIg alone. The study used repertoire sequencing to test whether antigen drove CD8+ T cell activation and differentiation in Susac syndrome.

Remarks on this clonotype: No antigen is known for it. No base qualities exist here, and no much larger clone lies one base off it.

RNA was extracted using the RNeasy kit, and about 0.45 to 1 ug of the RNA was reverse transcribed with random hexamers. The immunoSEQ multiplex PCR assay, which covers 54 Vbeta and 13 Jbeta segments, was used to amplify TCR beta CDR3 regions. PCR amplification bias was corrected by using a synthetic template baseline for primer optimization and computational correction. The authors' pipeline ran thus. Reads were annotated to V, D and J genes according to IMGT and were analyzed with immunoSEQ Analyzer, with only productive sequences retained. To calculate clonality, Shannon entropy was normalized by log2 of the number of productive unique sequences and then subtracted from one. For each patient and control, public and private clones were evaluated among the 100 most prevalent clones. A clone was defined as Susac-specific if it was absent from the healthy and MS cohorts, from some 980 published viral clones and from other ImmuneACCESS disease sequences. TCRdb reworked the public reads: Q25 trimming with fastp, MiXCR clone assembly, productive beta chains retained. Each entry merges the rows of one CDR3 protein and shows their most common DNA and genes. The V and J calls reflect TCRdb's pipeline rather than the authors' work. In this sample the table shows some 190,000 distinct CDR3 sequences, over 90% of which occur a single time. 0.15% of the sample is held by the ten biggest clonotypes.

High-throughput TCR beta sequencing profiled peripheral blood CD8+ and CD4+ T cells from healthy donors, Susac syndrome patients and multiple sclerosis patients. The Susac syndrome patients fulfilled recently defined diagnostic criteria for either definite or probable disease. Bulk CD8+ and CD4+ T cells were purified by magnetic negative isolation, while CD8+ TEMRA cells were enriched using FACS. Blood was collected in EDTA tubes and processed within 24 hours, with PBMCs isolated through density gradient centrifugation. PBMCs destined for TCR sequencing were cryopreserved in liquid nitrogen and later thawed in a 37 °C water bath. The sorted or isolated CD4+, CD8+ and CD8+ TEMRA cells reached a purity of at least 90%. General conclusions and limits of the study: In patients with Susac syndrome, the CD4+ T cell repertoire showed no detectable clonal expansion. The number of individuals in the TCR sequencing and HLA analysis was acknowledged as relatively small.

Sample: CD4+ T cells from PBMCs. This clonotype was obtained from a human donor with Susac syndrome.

The bases are TGTGCCAGCAGCTTACTAGCGAACACCGGGGAGCTGTTTTTT. Translated, it reads CASSLLANTGELFF. This chain joins TRBV7-9 to TRBJ2-2; the D gene is unclear. Including cysteine and phenylalanine, the CDR3 has 14 amino acids. The only DNA kept is the CDR3, 42 bases in frame from the first base. CDR1 and CDR2 are read off the germline V gene (reference sequence) as SEHNR and FQNEAQ. Trimming removed 2 bases from V and 0 bases from J, leaving 4 bases between the germline ends. Extended through the reference TRBV7-9 and TRBJ2-2 proteins, this CDR3 yields the full variable domain: DTGVSQNPRHKITKRGQNVTFRCDPISEHNRLYWYRQTLGQGPEFLTYFQNEAQLEKSRLLSDRFSAERPKGSFSTLEIQRTEQGDSAMYLCASSLLANTGELFFGEGSRLTVL.